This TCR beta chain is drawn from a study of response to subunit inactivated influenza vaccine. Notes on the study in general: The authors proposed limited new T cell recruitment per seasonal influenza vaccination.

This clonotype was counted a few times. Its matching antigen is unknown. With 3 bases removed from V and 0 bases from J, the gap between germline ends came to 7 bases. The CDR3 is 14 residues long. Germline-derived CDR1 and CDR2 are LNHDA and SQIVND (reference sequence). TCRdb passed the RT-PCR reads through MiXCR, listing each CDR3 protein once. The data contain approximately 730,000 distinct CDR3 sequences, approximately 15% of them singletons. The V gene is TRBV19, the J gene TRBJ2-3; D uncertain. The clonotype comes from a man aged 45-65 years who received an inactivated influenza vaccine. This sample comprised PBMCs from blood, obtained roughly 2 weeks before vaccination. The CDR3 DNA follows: TGTGCCAGTAGTATGCGGCAGAGCACAGATACGCAGTATTTT. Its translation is CASSMRQSTDTQYF.